Listed below are T cell receptor beta chains from one sample, sequenced in a study of control samples from healthy donors and cancer patients. Profiled with immunoSEQ multiplex PCR; TCRdb holds only in-frame clones, not every one. Here the sample spans 100,000 or so clones, about 88% being singletons. The sequencing input was blood. Every receptor here comes from a woman aged 45 to 65 in good health. The CDR3 runs from the conserved cysteine through the conserved F or W. A D gene is named only where the DNA matches it firmly. Clone size is stated in some rows and not others, as once, few, many or a class when expanded.

-	TRBV7-2	-	TRBJ1-2	CASRMGQANYGYTF	TGTGCCAGCAGGATGGGGCAGGCTAACTATGGCTACACCTTC
TRBD1	TRBV5-1	-	TRBJ1-3	CASTTGQGSGNTIYF	TGCGCCAGCACCACCGGACAGGGATCAGGAAACACCATATATTTT
TRBD2	TRBV7-9	-	TRBJ2-1	CASSLGGLAGSYNEQFF	TGTGCCAGCAGCTTAGGGGGACTAGCGGGCTCCTACAATGAGCAGTTCTTC
TRBD2	TRBV7-2	-	TRBJ2-5	CASSLSPLAAQETQYF	TGTGCCAGCAGCCTCTCCCCCCTAGCGGCTCAAGAGACCCAGTACTTC
TRBD1	TRBV3-1/TRBV3-2	-	TRBJ1-2	CASSLRDRGGYTF	TGTGCCAGCAGCCTCCGGGACAGGGGCGGCTACACCTTC
-	TRBV19	-	TRBJ1-6	CASSILAASNSPLHF	TGTGCCAGTAGTATTCTGGCCGCTAGCAATTCACCCCTCCACTTT
TRBD1	TRBV7-9	-	TRBJ1-6	CASSLAGTGGRSYNSPLHF	TGTGCCAGCAGCTTAGCCGGGACAGGGGGGAGATCCTATAATTCACCCCTCCACTTT
TRBD1	TRBV19	few	TRBJ1-5	CASSIGDRAFQPQHF	TGTGCCAGTAGTATAGGGGACAGGGCATTTCAGCCCCAGCATTTT
TRBD1	TRBV3-1/TRBV3-2	-	TRBJ1-1	CASRPRFTGTGRSEAFF	TGTGCCAGCAGGCCGCGCTTCACCGGGACAGGGAGGTCTGAAGCTTTCTTT
TRBD1	TRBV4-1	-	TRBJ2-6	CASSQAPTGGTVFGANVLTF	TGCGCCAGCAGCCAAGCCCCGACAGGGGGGACAGTGTTTGGGGCCAACGTCCTGACTTTC
-	TRBV7-3	-	TRBJ2-2	CASSPQGPRLGELFF	TGTGCCAGCAGCCCCCAGGGACCTCGACTCGGGGAGCTGTTTTTT
-	TRBV2	-	TRBJ2-3	CASRDEYTDTQYF	TGTGCCAGCAGGGACGAGTACACAGATACGCAGTATTTT
TRBD2	TRBV6-6	once	TRBJ2-1	CASSYLSGTINEQFF	TGTGCCAGCAGTTACTTATCCGGGACTATAAATGAGCAGTTCTTC
TRBD2	TRBV19	-	TRBJ2-1	CASSILAGLQFF	TGTGCCAGTAGTATCCTAGCGGGACTGCAGTTCTTC
-	TRBV9	-	TRBJ1-2	CASSLQDRVRYGYTF	TGTGCCAGCAGCTTACAGGACAGAGTTAGGTATGGCTACACCTTC
-	TRBV24-1	-	TRBJ2-1	CATSDLWGDDEQFF	TGTGCCACCAGTGATTTGTGGGGGGACGATGAGCAGTTCTTC
-	TRBV4-1	-	TRBJ1-2	CASSQEASTNYGYTF	TGCGCCAGCAGCCAAGAAGCATCGACTAACTATGGCTACACCTTC
-	TRBV30	-	TRBJ1-1	CAWSSVGGGILGAFF	TGTGCCTGGAGTAGTGTAGGTGGAGGGATTCTCGGGGCTTTCTTT
-	TRBV19	-	TRBJ2-7	CASRLGQGAYEQYF	TGTGCCAGTAGACTAGGCCAGGGAGCCTACGAGCAGTACTTC
-	TRBV5-4	-	TRBJ1-2	CASSFTGVGAYGYTF	TGTGCCAGCAGCTTTACGGGGGTGGGGGCCTATGGCTACACCTTC
-	TRBV9	-	TRBJ1-1	CASSVDPLRDNTEAFF	TGTGCCAGCAGCGTAGATCCATTGAGGGACAACACTGAAGCTTTCTTT
-	TRBV18	-	TRBJ1-1	CASSMTRDMNTEAFF	TGTGCCAGCTCCATGACTAGGGACATGAACACTGAAGCTTTCTTT
TRBD2	TRBV7-3	-	TRBJ2-1	CASSRTSGILSNEQFF	TGTGCCAGCAGCAGGACTAGCGGGATTTTATCCAATGAGCAGTTCTTC
-	TRBV18	-	TRBJ1-1	CASSPAILGAPNTEAFF	TGTGCCAGCTCACCCGCCATTCTCGGGGCCCCGAACACTGAAGCTTTCTTT
TRBD1	TRBV5-6	-	TRBJ1-5	CASSGGTANQPQHF	TGTGCCAGCAGTGGCGGGACAGCGAATCAGCCCCAGCATTTT
-	TRBV7-3	few	TRBJ1-6	CASSLTMAGNSPLHF	TGTGCCAGCAGCTTAACTATGGCTGGGAATTCACCCCTCCACTTT
TRBD1	TRBV6-5	-	TRBJ1-3	CASSPGTGGRNTIYF	TGTGCCAGCAGTCCAGGGACAGGGGGACGAAACACCATATATTTT
-	TRBV6-2/TRBV6-3	-	TRBJ1-1	CASSGGTEAFF	TGTGCCAGCAGTGGGGGCACTGAAGCTTTCTTT
-	TRBV24-1	-	TRBJ1-2	CATSEPGLNYGYTF	TGTGCCACCAGTGAACCGGGACTCAACTATGGCTACACCTTC
-	TRBV9	-	TRBJ1-3	CASSATPSTSGNTIYF	TGTGCCAGCAGCGCAACTCCGTCAACCTCTGGAAACACCATATATTTT
TRBD1	TRBV19	-	TRBJ1-5	CASSIAHGTGGNQPQHF	TGTGCCAGTAGTATAGCCCACGGGACAGGGGGCAATCAGCCCCAGCATTTT
TRBD2	TRBV3-1/TRBV3-2	-	TRBJ2-5	CASSQGRGETQYF	TGTGCCAGCAGCCAGGGGAGGGGAGAGACCCAGTACTTC
-	TRBV14	once	TRBJ2-7	CASSHRGKVNEQYF	TGTGCCAGCAGCCATAGGGGTAAGGTGAACGAGCAGTACTTC
-	TRBV19	-	TRBJ1-2	CASSALDEVYGYTF	TGTGCCAGTAGTGCGCTGGACGAGGTCTATGGCTACACCTTC
-	TRBV4-1	-	TRBJ1-2	CASSQVHRDGYTF	TGCGCCAGCAGCCAAGTGCATAGGGATGGCTACACCTTC
-	TRBV27	-	TRBJ2-7	CASSLKDRNYEQYF	TGTGCCAGCAGTTTAAAGGACAGAAACTACGAGCAGTACTTC
-	TRBV6-6	-	TRBJ1-2	CASSLLGPGGYGYTF	TGTGCCAGCAGCCTCTTGGGCCCGGGAGGCTATGGCTACACCTTC
-	TRBV7-2	-	TRBJ2-2	CASSSWGGKRAGELFF	TGTGCCAGCAGCTCATGGGGTGGGAAAAGGGCCGGGGAGCTGTTTTTT
-	TRBV11-2	-	TRBJ1-4	CASSLVEMEGEKLFF	TGTGCCAGCAGCTTAGTAGAGATGGAGGGGGAAAAACTGTTTTTT
-	TRBV21-1	-	TRBJ2-3	CASSKMEDGGRTDTQYF	TGTGCCAGCAGCAAAATGGAGGATGGGGGCCGCACAGATACGCAGTATTTT
TRBD1	TRBV19	-	TRBJ1-2	CASTRQGWGNYGYTF	TGTGCCAGTACTCGACAGGGGTGGGGAAACTATGGCTACACCTTC
TRBD1	TRBV30	-	TRBJ1-2	CAWIRQGANGYTF	TGTGCCTGGATTAGGCAGGGGGCAAATGGCTACACCTTC
-	TRBV27	-	TRBJ1-2	CASSLLARVTNYGYTF	TGTGCCAGCAGTTTGTTGGCCAGGGTAACTAACTATGGCTACACCTTC
-	TRBV19	-	TRBJ2-2	CASSTGPGELFF	TGTGCCAGTAGTACCGGACCGGGGGAGCTGTTTTTT
TRBD2	TRBV27	-	TRBJ2-1	CASSFSKTSGVDYEQFF	TGTGCCAGCAGTTTTTCGAAGACTAGCGGGGTTGACTATGAGCAGTTCTTC
-	TRBV5-5	-	TRBJ2-5	CASSRTGWNQETQYF	TGTGCCAGCAGCCGAACAGGGTGGAATCAAGAGACCCAGTACTTC
-	TRBV29-1	once	TRBJ1-5	CSVVEGGQPQHF	TGCAGCGTTGTTGAGGGAGGTCAGCCCCAGCATTTT
TRBD1	TRBV11-3	-	TRBJ2-2	CASSFSGGASGELFF	TGTGCCAGCAGCTTCTCAGGGGGCGCAAGCGGGGAGCTGTTTTTT